This is a list of T cell receptor beta chains from one sample in a study of T-cell reconstitution after alpha-beta-depleted transplantation in children. TCRdb re-derived calls from the PCR reads in MiXCR, one entry per CDR3 protein. The table includes a few hundred thousand distinct CDR3 sequences, roughly 27% detected once. The material sequenced was PBMCs, taken before TCRalphabeta/CD19-depleted stem cell transplant. Every receptor here comes from a boy under two years old with Wiskott-Aldrich syndrome, due to receive a stem cell transplant. Each CDR3 is given with its conserved first and last residue. A D gene is named only where the DNA matches it firmly. Some rows have no size entry. The others give once, few or many, or a class for an expanded clone.

J gene	clone size	D gene	V gene	CDR3 protein	CDR3 DNA
TRBJ1-6	few	-	TRBV20-1	CSARREGVSFNSPLHF	TGCAGTGCTAGACGTGAGGGGGTCTCTTTCAATTCACCCCTCCACTTT
TRBJ2-7	-	TRBD2	TRBV7-8	CASSSKPGLVIYEQYF	TGTGCCAGCAGTTCCAAACCGGGACTAGTCATCTACGAGCAGTACTTC
TRBJ1-4	-	TRBD1	TRBV6-1	CASRPTGTNEKLFF	TGTGCCAGCAGACCGACAGGGACTAATGAAAAACTGTTTTTT
TRBJ2-7	-	TRBD1	TRBV9	CASSVARQGQVQYF	TGTGCCAGCAGCGTAGCCCGACAGGGGCAAGTGCAGTACTTC
TRBJ2-3	few	-	TRBV11-2	CASSGRRFTDTQYF	TGTGCCAGCAGCGGGAGGAGGTTCACAGATACGCAGTATTTT
TRBJ2-1	many	-	TRBV5-1	CASSFRERANEQFF	TGCGCCAGCAGCTTCCGGGAGCGGGCGAATGAGCAGTTCTTC
TRBJ2-1	-	TRBD2	TRBV3-1	CASSQVPLGALAGDNNEQFF	TGTGCCAGCAGCCAAGTGCCGCTCGGGGCTCTAGCGGGAGACAACAATGAGCAGTTCTTC
TRBJ1-1	-	TRBD1	TRBV2	CASGRDSSMNTEAFF	TGTGCCAGCGGTCGGGACAGCTCCATGAACACTGAAGCTTTCTTT
TRBJ2-2	-	TRBD1	TRBV15	CATSRTGTGNTGELFF	TGTGCCACCAGCAGGACCGGGACAGGGAACACCGGGGAGCTGTTTTTT
TRBJ2-7	-	-	TRBV20-1	CSAPRDTQGYEQYF	TGCAGTGCCCCACGGGACACCCAAGGCTACGAGCAGTACTTC
TRBJ2-3	many	-	TRBV5-1	CASSLRPSEGTQYF	TGCGCCAGCAGCTTGAGACCTAGCGAAGGGACGCAGTATTTT
TRBJ2-7	-	-	TRBV5-1	CASTGQREQYF	TGCGCCAGCACCGGACAACGCGAGCAGTACTTC
TRBJ2-3	once	TRBD2	TRBV5-1	CASSSEGLAGVGTDTQYF	TGCGCCAGCAGCTCCGAAGGACTAGCGGGAGTAGGGACAGATACGCAGTATTTT
TRBJ2-5	-	TRBD1	TRBV5-1	CASSDYRGETQYF	TGCGCCAGCAGCGACTACAGGGGGGAGACCCAGTACTTC
TRBJ2-7	-	-	TRBV20-1	CSARGRGPYEQYF	TGCAGTGCCCGGGGGCGGGGGCCCTACGAGCAGTACTTC
TRBJ2-7	-	TRBD2	TRBV11-2	CASSLDGRDYEHYF	TGTGCCAGCAGCTTAGATGGCAGGGACTACGAGCACTACTTC
TRBJ1-5	-	-	TRBV12-3/TRBV12-4	CASRASGNSNQPQHF	TGTGCCAGCAGAGCCTCAGGGAATAGCAATCAGCCCCAGCATTTT
TRBJ1-1	-	-	TRBV27	CASSFFSPGHLNPNTEAFF	TGTGCCAGCAGTTTTTTCTCTCCGGGACACCTAAACCCGAACACTGAAGCTTTCTTT
TRBJ1-5	-	TRBD1	TRBV20-1	CSASLGTGGSNQPQHF	TGCAGTGCTAGTCTTGGGACAGGGGGAAGCAATCAGCCCCAGCATTTT
TRBJ2-7	-	-	TRBV5-1	CASSLGRRLGLNSYEQYF	TGCGCCAGCAGCTTGGGGCGTCGACTAGGGTTGAACTCCTACGAGCAGTACTTC
TRBJ1-6	-	TRBD1	TRBV28	CASSSPGTGGGSPLHF	TGTGCCAGCAGTTCCCCCGGGACAGGGGGTGGTTCACCCCTCCACTTT
TRBJ2-1	-	-	TRBV27	CASRNSCIPDEQFF	TGTGCCAGCAGGAATAGCTGTATTCCCGATGAGCAGTTCTTC
TRBJ2-7	-	TRBD1	TRBV29-1	CSVEEWTGGEQYF	TGCAGCGTTGAAGAGTGGACAGGGGGCGAGCAGTACTTC
TRBJ2-1	-	TRBD2	TRBV27	CASSFTGLATYNEQFF	TGTGCCAGCAGTTTCACAGGACTAGCAACATACAATGAGCAGTTCTTC